These 30 T cell receptor beta chains originate from one sample sequenced in a study of sequential checkpoint blockade in melanoma. Treatment noted: randomized to nivolumab then ipilimumab (arm A) or the reverse (arm B). Clones were read by immunoSEQ multiplex PCR, and TCRdb kept only the in-frame ones, dropping some. The profile covers 20,000 or so clones, with 72% appearing a single time and around a fifth taken by the ten largest. Sequenced here: CD8+ T cells sorted from blood (inferred from file names), sampled from a patient given nivolumab and ipilimumab in sequence. The receptors were sampled from a human donor with melanoma.

The rearrangement links TRBV12-5 to TRBJ1-2; D ambiguous. V dropped 0 bases and J dropped 2 bases, with 13 bases sitting between them. In germline, CDR1 is LGHNT, CDR2 FRNRAP. There are 16 residues in the CDR3. This CDR3 is CASGLVPRTVNYGYTF. DNA for the CDR3: TGTGCTAGTGGTTTGGTACCGCGAACAGTGAACTATGGCTACACCTTC.

The chain joins TRBV4-1 to TRBJ2-7, with D possibly being TRBD2 (6 bases). The CDR3 sequence is 16 residues long. CDR1 and CDR2 from the germline V gene are MGHRA and YSYEKL. The V gene lost 0 bases and the J gene lost 1 base, with 13 bases spanning the gap. The CDR3 DNA is TGCGCCAGCAGCCAAGAAGGGCTAGCGCCTTCCTACGAGCAGTACTTC. Translating it yields CASSQEGLAPSYEQYF.

The V call is TRBV7-9, the J call TRBJ1-1; the D gene is possibly TRBD1 (5 bases). V was shortened by 4 bases and J by 1 base, with 7 bases between the two germline ends. The CDR3 loop spans 13 amino acids. Per germline, CDR1 SEHNR and CDR2 FQNEAQ (reference sequence). The CDR3 DNA is TGTGCCAGCAGCTGGGGGGGGAACACTGAAGCTTTCTTT. This translates into CASSWGGNTEAFF.

The chain couples TRBV30 to TRBJ1-1; D call uncertain. The V gene lost 0 bases and the J gene lost 0 bases, with 14 bases spanning the gap. Germline CDR1 GTSNPN, CDR2 SVGIG (reference sequence). The CDR3 loop spans 16 amino acids. CDR3 bases: TGTGCCTGGAGTGTACTAGGGCACGCCTTGAACACTGAAGCTTTCTTT. Its translation is CAWSVLGHALNTEAFF.

The CDR3 coding sequence is TGTGCCAGCAGTTACTCAAGTGGGCGGGGATATGGCTACACCTTC. It specifies CASSYSSGRGYGYTF. This chain links TRBV6-5 with TRBJ1-2; D is uncertain. Germline CDR1 and CDR2: MNHEY and SVGAGI. This CDR3 region has 15 residues. Deletions cut 0 bases from V and 5 bases from J, with 13 bases between.

The J gene is TRBJ2-7, the V gene TRBV9; 7 bases fit TRBD2. The CDR3 totals 17 residues. The germline CDR1 and CDR2 sequences are SGDLS and YYNGEE. The V and J ends lost 2 bases and 4 bases, in that order; junction bases with no gene match: 15. The CDR3 region has the DNA TGTGCCAGCAGCGTCGAGGGGCTAGCGGCTCCCGGTTACGAGCAGTACTTC. This sequence encodes CASSVEGLAAPGYEQYF.

This rearrangement joins TRBV7-9 to TRBJ2-7, with D hard to call. Germline V gene data show CDR1 as SEHNR and CDR2 as FQNEAQ (reference sequence). V lost 1 base and J lost 6, with 10 bases in between. The CDR3 covers 13 residues. The CDR3 spells CASSLEPLPEQYF. In DNA form, the CDR3 reads TGTGCCAGCAGCTTAGAGCCCCTCCCCGAGCAGTACTTC.

This chain joins TRBV5-6 and TRBJ1-2, with D maybe TRBD1 (5 bases). This CDR3 has 14 residues. V lost 5 bases and J lost 4, with 15 bases in between. Germline V gives CDR1 SGHDT, CDR2 YYEEEE. The DNA for the CDR3 is TGTGCCAGCAGGGGGACTCCGGAGATCTATGGCTACACCTTC. Encoded protein: CASRGTPEIYGYTF.

This chain joins TRBV2 and TRBJ1-5; D might be TRBD1 (5 bases). V lost 3 bases and J lost 1, with 10 bases in between. The V gene's germline CDR1 is SNHLY and CDR2 FYNNEI. This CDR3 contains 15 residues. CDR3 residues: CASSEGQSSNQPQHF. In DNA, the CDR3 is TGTGCCAGCAGTGAGGGGCAGTCAAGCAATCAGCCCCAGCATTTT.

V gene TRBV6-5 combines with J gene TRBJ2-7; the D is unclear. V gave up 5 bases and J gave up 4 bases, with 9 bases separating them. CDR1 is MNHEY, CDR2 SVGAGI, per germline. The CDR3 totals 12 residues. CDR3 amino acids: CASSDHSYEQYF. The CDR3 DNA sequence: TGTGCCAGCAGTGACCACAGTTACGAGCAGTACTTC.

V usage is TRBV6-5 and J usage is TRBJ1-1, with D possibly being TRBD1 (5 bases). Germline CDR1 is MNHEY and CDR2 is SVGAGI. This CDR3 is 13 amino acids long. Deletions cut 2 bases from V and 2 bases from J, with 6 bases between. CDR3 coding DNA: TGTGCCAGCAGTTACGGACATAACACTGAAGCTTTCTTT. It encodes CASSYGHNTEAFF.

The rearrangement uses TRBV4-1 and TRBJ2-7; 7 bases are a match to TRBD2. V gave up 0 bases and J gave up 5 bases; unmatched junction bases: 4. The CDR3 runs 14 residues. The germline CDR1 and CDR2 sequences are MGHRA and YSYEKL. The DNA of the CDR3 is TGCGCCAGCAGCCAAGAGGCGGGGGTCGACGAGCAGTACTTC. Its translation is CASSQEAGVDEQYF.

With respect to this clone: The sample contains more than one DNA sequence encoding this CDR3. The rearrangement uses TRBV7-9 and TRBJ2-7, with TRBD1 identical over 8 bases. V trimming: 0 bases; J trimming: 4 bases; junction bases outside the gene matches: 2. Germline CDR1 reads SEHNR; CDR2 reads FQNEAQ (reference sequence). This CDR3 spans 14 amino acids. CDR3 sequence: CASSLAGQGYEQYF. In DNA, the CDR3 is TGTGCCAGCAGCTTAGCTGGACAGGGTTACGAGCAGTACTTC.

The rearrangement joins TRBV12-5 to TRBJ2-7; 8 bases are shared with TRBD2. V dropped 4 bases and J dropped 6; count of bases not matched to a gene: 20. This CDR3 region has 18 residues. Germline V gives CDR1 LGHNT, CDR2 FRNRAP. This CDR3 is CASGSEIGSGAQLGEQYF. The DNA of the CDR3 is TGTGCTAGTGGTTCCGAGATAGGTAGCGGGGCCCAACTCGGCGAGCAGTACTTC.

About this clone: The junction departs from germline at one end; a sequencing error may be responsible. This chain's CDR3 is CASRRRSYEQYF. DNA of the CDR3: TGCGCCAGCAGGAGGAGGAGCTACGAGCAGTACTTC. The chain combines TRBV6-4 with TRBJ2-7; TRBD2 is a possible D gene (5 bases). Germline V gene data show CDR1 as MRHNA and CDR2 as SNTAGT. CDR3 length: 12 residues.

This chain uses TRBV12-5 with TRBJ2-7; D not certain. V lost 1 base and J 5 bases, leaving 6 bases between the germline ends. In germline, CDR1 is LGHNT, CDR2 FRNRAP. The CDR3 spans 12 residues. CDR3 in DNA: TGTGCTAGTGGTTTGGGACATCACGAGCAGTACTTC. As protein: CASGLGHHEQYF.

This clone was seen just once. The chain couples TRBV5-6 to TRBJ1-1; 8 bases line up with TRBD1. V trimming: 4 bases; J trimming: 4 bases; junction bases outside the gene matches: 0. Germline V CDR1 and CDR2: SGHDT, YYEEEE. This CDR3 is built from 12 residues. The CDR3 DNA sequence: TGTGCCAGCAGCCAGGGGGCCACTGAAGCTTTCTTT. The encoded protein is CASSQGATEAFF. Complete variable domain (other parts from reference TRBV5-6 and TRBJ1-1): DAGVTQSPTHLIKTRGQQVTLRCSPKSGHDTVSWYQQALGQGPQFIFQYYEEEERQRGNFPDRFSGHQFPNYSSELNVNALLLGDSALYLCASSQGATEAFFGQGTRLTVV.

The chain has TRBV27 and TRBJ2-7, with TRBD1 as a possible D gene (6 bases). V was trimmed by 1 base and J by 2 bases, leaving 9 bases between them. The CDR3 extends over 14 amino acids. The germline V gene has CDR1 MNHEY and CDR2 SMNVEV (reference sequence). DNA of the CDR3: TGTGCCAGCAGTTTATTTCAGGGGCCCTACGAGCAGTACTTC. The encoded protein is CASSLFQGPYEQYF.

The rearrangement joins TRBV19 to TRBJ1-1; the D gene is possibly TRBD1 (6 bases). V shed 10 bases and J shed 7 bases, with 19 bases lying between them. Germline V gene lookup returns CDR1 LNHDA and CDR2 SQIVND (reference sequence). The CDR3 extends over 13 amino acids. The CDR3 protein is CATGEGVWDEAFF. The CDR3 DNA follows: TGTGCCACCGGGGAGGGGGTGTGGGATGAAGCTTTCTTT.

The chain has TRBV9 and TRBJ2-7; 9 nucleotides match TRBD2. This CDR3 has 15 residues. V lost 2 bases, J lost 0 bases, and 3 bases stayed unmatched. Per germline, CDR1 SGDLS and CDR2 YYNGEE. The CDR3 is CASSVSAGGSYEQYF. In DNA, the CDR3 is TGTGCCAGCAGCGTTTCAGCGGGAGGCTCCTACGAGCAGTACTTC.

The chain employs TRBV19 and TRBJ1-2; TRBD1 matches 7 bases. After removal of 8 bases from V and 4 bases from J, the junction contained 13 bases not matched to a gene. The CDR3 is 15 amino acids. Per the germline V gene, CDR1 is LNHDA and CDR2 is SQIVND (reference sequence). In nucleotides, the CDR3 is TGTGCCAGTTTTCGCCGGGACAGTCCTTTCTATGGCTACACCTTC. This translates into CASFRRDSPFYGYTF.

V and J are TRBV12-5 and TRBJ2-7, with a weak D call TRBD1 (5 bases). Trimming left V 3 bases short and J 3 bases short, with 18 bases between. The CDR3 sequence is 16 residues long. Germline loops: CDR1 LGHNT, CDR2 FRNRAP. The CDR3, as DNA: TGTGCTAGTGGTTTCCCTCCGCAGGGTATCTTCTACGAGCAGTACTTC. Translated, it gives CASGFPPQGIFYEQYF.

V gene TRBV5-6 combines with J gene TRBJ1-2, with 9 bases identical to TRBD1. The germline CDR1 and CDR2 sequences are SGHDT and YYEEEE. CDR3 length: 17 residues. V was pared by 4 bases and J by 1 base, with 11 bases of the junction left unmatched. CDR3 in amino acids: CASSPLGQGLHNYGYTF. The CDR3 coding sequence is TGTGCCAGCAGCCCTCTGGGACAGGGCCTTCATAACTATGGCTACACCTTC. Full variable domain (rest looked up from reference TRBV5-6 and TRBJ1-2): DAGVTQSPTHLIKTRGQQVTLRCSPKSGHDTVSWYQQALGQGPQFIFQYYEEEERQRGNFPDRFSGHQFPNYSSELNVNALLLGDSALYLCASSPLGQGLHNYGYTFGSGTRLTVV.

The rearrangement links TRBV9 to TRBJ1-1; the D gene is possibly TRBD1 (6 bases). The CDR3 is made up of 15 amino acids. Trimming pared 3 bases from V and 1 base from J, leaving 13 bases between. Germline V gives CDR1 SGDLS, CDR2 YYNGEE. CDR3 sequence (DNA): TGTGCCAGCAGCGAATCCGGGACAACGAACACTGAAGCTTTCTTT. Translated, it gives CASSESGTTNTEAFF.

The chain joins TRBV7-8 to TRBJ1-4; D not certain. CDR1 and CDR2 (germline): SGHVS, FQNEAQ. The CDR3 contains 14 residues. The germline V and J ends were trimmed by 3 bases and 4 bases, with 9 bases remaining between them. The DNA for the CDR3 is TGTGCCAGCAGCTTTTCGGCGGTTAATGAAAAACTGTTTTTT. Its translation is CASSFSAVNEKLFF.

This clone was picked up a small number of times. V gene TRBV5-4 combines with J gene TRBJ2-7, with D possibly TRBD2 on 6 matching bases. Trimming took 4 bases from V and 3 from J, leaving 11 bases between them. Germline V lookup: CDR1 SGHNT, CDR2 YYREEE (reference sequence). This CDR3 is 13 amino acids long. CDR3 coding DNA: TGTGCCAGCAGCCGGGGGAGCGGCTACGAGCAGTACTTC. Its translation is CASSRGSGYEQYF.

This clone came up a few times. The gene calls are TRBV14 and TRBJ2-7, with 8 positions matching TRBD2. The CDR3 has 14 residues. The J segment lost 3 bases and the V segment lost 4 bases, leaving 5 bases of the junction unmatched. Germline loops: CDR1 SGHDN, CDR2 FVKESK. The CDR3 bases are TGTGCCAGCAGCCCCGGACTAGCCTTCTACGAGCAGTACTTC. Translating gives CASSPGLAFYEQYF.

The rearrangement uses TRBV4-1 and TRBJ1-2; D is ambiguous. Germline CDR1 MGHRA, CDR2 YSYEKL. The ends were cut back, 0 bases at V and 7 bases at J, with 9 bases in the middle. This CDR3 is 13 amino acids long. This CDR3 is CASSQDRSPGYTF. CDR3 in DNA: TGCGCCAGCAGCCAAGATAGGAGCCCTGGCTACACCTTC.

J is TRBJ2-5 and V is TRBV11-2, with D possibly being TRBD1 (5 bases). The J call is uncertain, as TRBJ2-7 better fits the DNA end. Per germline, CDR1 SGHAT and CDR2 FQNNGV. The CDR3 spans 13 residues. CDR3 DNA: TGTGCCAGCAGCTCCACAGGACCCTACGAGCAGTACTTC. Its translation: CASSSTGPYEQYF.

A note on this clone: Additional DNA sequences in this sample encode the identical CDR3. This chain connects TRBV27 to TRBJ1-5; 9 bases line up with TRBD1. Losses at the gene ends were 5 bases for V and 6 bases for J; bases not matched to a gene: 5. CDR3 length: 14 residues. Germline loops: CDR1 MNHEY, CDR2 SMNVEV (reference sequence). Here the CDR3 DNA reads TGTGCCAGCAGTCCCGACAGGGGGGGTCAGCCCCAGCATTTT. Its protein product is CASSPDRGGQPQHF.